Below are 30 T cell receptor beta chains sequenced from a single sample in a study of CD8+CD57+ T cells in acquired aplastic anemia. Investigators profiled TCR beta VDJ and CDR3 from genomic DNA template. TCRdb reanalysed the reads using MiXCR and keeps one entry per CDR3 protein. This sample has some 120,000 distinct CDR3 sequences, with 48% found just once. The sequenced sample consisted of sorted CD4+, CD8+, or CD8+CD57+ T cells (not recorded which) from PBMCs. The receptor source for this set is a human donor in good health, serving as a control.

Ten or more counts support this clonotype. The V gene is TRBV6-2 or TRBV6-3, the J gene TRBJ2-5; 11 nucleotides agree with TRBD2. The CDR3 runs 18 residues. V gave up 2 bases and J gave up 0 bases; unmatched junction bases: 8. CDR1 MNHEY and CDR2 SVGEGT come from the germline V gene. The CDR3 protein is CASSYRSSGGSNQETQYF. The CDR3 coding sequence is TGTGCCAGCAGTTACCGCTCTAGCGGGGGGTCAAACCAAGAGACCCAGTACTTC.

This clonotype was observed many times. This chain links TRBV7-9 with TRBJ2-7, with unresolved D. The CDR3 spans 12 residues. V lost 2 bases and J 6 bases, leaving 8 bases between the germline ends. Germline CDR1 and CDR2: SEHNR and FQNEAQ (reference sequence). CDR3 DNA: TGTGCCAGCAGCTTACTGGGCCCCGAGCAGTACTTC. This gives the protein CASSLLGPEQYF.

This clonotype was observed many times. The chain is built from TRBV12-3 or TRBV12-4 and TRBJ2-7; 8 bases map to TRBD2. This CDR3 has 13 amino acids. The V gene end was trimmed by 5 bases and the J gene end by 9 bases; junction bases not matched to a gene: 9. The CDR3, as DNA: TGTGCCAGCAGTCTCGGGCGGGGGGCTGGGCAGTACTTC. Its translation: CASSLGRGAGQYF.

This clonotype was found once. The chain carries TRBV19 and TRBJ1-2, with TRBD1 matching 8 bases. Trimming took 7 bases from V and 6 from J; bases not matched to a gene: 4. This CDR3 is 12 amino acids long. The germline V gene encodes CDR1 LNHDA and CDR2 SQIVND (reference sequence). The CDR3 nucleotides read TGTGCCAGTATCGGCAGGGGGCATGGCTACACCTTC. Protein: CASIGRGHGYTF. Combining the CDR3 with reference TRBV19 and TRBJ1-2 gives the whole variable domain DGGITQSPKYLFRKEGQNVTLSCEQNLNHDAMYWYRQDPGQGLRLIYYSQIVNDFQKGDIAEGYSVSREKKESFPLTVTSAQKNPTAFYLCASIGRGHGYTFGSGTRLTVV.

The chain links TRBV24-1 to TRBJ2-5; 7 nucleotides match TRBD1. Losses at the gene ends were 7 bases for V and 5 bases for J; bases not matched to a gene: 6. Germline CDR1 and CDR2: KGHDR and SFDVKD. This CDR3 has 13 residues. The CDR3 sequence is CATSRGQRETQYF. CDR3 DNA sequence: TGTGCCACCAGCCGGGGACAGAGGGAGACCCAGTACTTC.

Comment on this clonotype: One junction end does not reproduce the germline sequence, and a read error may be involved. The chain links TRBV5-1 to TRBJ2-1; 7 nucleotides agree with TRBD1. CDR3 length: 15 amino acids. The V gene's germline CDR1 is SGHRS and CDR2 YFSETQ. The CDR3 region has the DNA TGCACCAGCAGCTTGGCCGGGACAGAGTACAATGAGCAGTCCTTC. This codes for CTSSLAGTEYNEQSF.

The chain combines TRBV29-1 with TRBJ2-2; no clear D gene. CDR3 length: 9 amino acids. The V and J ends lost 7 bases and 5 bases respectively, with 2 bases between them. Germline V lookup: CDR1 SQVTM, CDR2 ANQGSEA. The CDR3 coding sequence is TGCAGCGCAACCGGGGAGCTGTTTTTT. Encoded protein: CSATGELFF.

The table lists this clonotype with many counts. The chain has TRBV6-1 and TRBJ2-5; 8 nucleotides line up with TRBD2. V lost 10 bases to trimming and J lost 5 bases; unmatched junction nucleotides: 12. This CDR3 has 14 residues. CDR1 is MNHNS and CDR2 is SASEGT in the germline V gene. The CDR3 DNA is TGTGCCACCTCCGTGAGCGGGGGTGGGGAGACCCAGTACTTC. It is translated as CATSVSGGGETQYF.

This chain connects TRBV2 to TRBJ2-7; D may be TRBD1 (6 bases). The CDR3 is made up of 13 amino acids. V lost 7 bases, J lost 5 bases, and 15 bases lay in between. Germline-derived CDR1 and CDR2 are SNHLY and FYNNEI. The CDR3 here is CASNTQGSHEQYF. The CDR3 nucleotides read TGTGCCAGCAACACCCAGGGGAGCCACGAGCAGTACTTC. The full variable domain, its missing parts supplied by reference TRBV2 and TRBJ2-7, is EPEVTQTPSHQVTQMGQEVILRCVPISNHLYFYWYRQILGQKVEFLVSFYNNEISEKSEIFDDQFSVERPDGSNFTLKIRSTKLEDSAMYFCASNTQGSHEQYFGPGTRLTVT.

This clonotype has a handful of counts. V and J are TRBV20-1 and TRBJ2-7; tentatively, D is TRBD2 (6 bases). V was cut by 1 base and J by 4 bases, with 14 bases left in between. The CDR3 extends over 14 amino acids. The germline V gene has CDR1 DFQATT and CDR2 SNEGSKA (reference sequence). CDR3 bases: TGCAGTGCTAGAGTCACCGGAGGGTTATACGAGCAGTACTTC. It specifies CSARVTGGLYEQYF.

This clonotype showed up many times. The J gene is TRBJ1-5, the V gene TRBV2, with D possibly being TRBD1 (5 bases). There are 14 residues in the CDR3. In germline, CDR1 is SNHLY, CDR2 FYNNEI. Between the trimmed V and J ends, which lost 4 bases and 4 bases, there was a span of 11 bases. The CDR3 region is CASSAQGGNQPQHF. CDR3 DNA sequence: TGTGCCAGCAGTGCCCAGGGTGGGAATCAGCCCCAGCATTTT. Complete variable domain (other parts from reference TRBV2 and TRBJ1-5): EPEVTQTPSHQVTQMGQEVILRCVPISNHLYFYWYRQILGQKVEFLVSFYNNEISEKSEIFDDQFSVERPDGSNFTLKIRSTKLEDSAMYFCASSAQGGNQPQHFGDGTRLSIL.

At least ten counts were recorded for this clonotype. V is TRBV11-2 and J is TRBJ2-1; a possible D gene is TRBD2 (6 bases). The CDR3 runs to 18 residues. The V and J ends lost 2 bases and 6 bases respectively, with 23 bases between them. Germline V gene sequence: CDR1 SGHAT, CDR2 FQNNGV. The CDR3 loop is CASSLQWRIGGSSNEQFF. The CDR3 DNA follows: TGTGCCAGCAGCTTACAGTGGAGGATCGGGGGATCAAGCAATGAGCAGTTCTTC.

This clonotype was seen only a few times. The genes are TRBV6-2 or TRBV6-3 and TRBJ2-1, with TRBD2 identical over 8 bases. Germline CDR1 MNHEY, CDR2 SVGEGT. CDR3 length equals 13 residues. V dropped 7 bases and J dropped 6; count of bases not matched to a gene: 5. The CDR3 coding sequence is TGTGCCAGCACCACCGGGGGGGGCAATGAGCAGTTCTTC. Its translation is CASTTGGGNEQFF.

Relative to its sample, this clonotype is medium-sized. The chain carries TRBV10-3 and TRBJ1-2; tentatively, D is TRBD1 (5 bases). Germline CDR1 reads ENHRY; CDR2 reads SYGVKD. This CDR3 contains 15 residues. V was shortened by 1 base and J by 6 bases, with 15 bases between the two germline ends. CDR3 amino acids: CAISEWGGTENGYTF. The CDR3 DNA reads TGTGCCATCAGTGAGTGGGGAGGGACTGAGAATGGCTACACCTTC.

This clonotype was found many times. The chain recombines TRBV20-1 with TRBJ2-3; D gene ambiguous. V gave up 2 bases and J gave up 3 bases, with 9 bases separating them. Germline assignment: CDR1 DFQATT and CDR2 SNEGSKA (reference sequence). This CDR3 has 13 amino acids. In DNA, the CDR3 is TGCAGTGCTAGATCTAGAACTACAGATACGCAGTATTTT. Amino acids: CSARSRTTDTQYF.

This clonotype was observed many times. V and J are TRBV12-3 or TRBV12-4 and TRBJ1-2; the match to TRBD1 covers 8 bases. With 6 bases clipped from V and 4 bases from J, the junction kept 7 bases outside the gene matches. The CDR3 covers 14 residues. The CDR3 region is CASRGDRHIYGYTF. The CDR3 coding sequence is TGTGCCAGCAGAGGGGACAGGCATATCTATGGCTACACCTTC.

With regard to this clonotype: Mismatch with germline at one junction end may stem from a read error. The V and J genes are TRBV20-1 and TRBJ2-3, with TRBD1 as a possible D gene (5 bases). Germline CDR1 and CDR2: DFQATT and SNEGSKA (reference sequence). The CDR3 is 14 residues long. The chain's CDR3 is CSPRRQDNADTQYF. The CDR3 coding sequence is TGCAGTCCTAGAAGGCAGGACAACGCAGATACGCAGTATTTT.

The chain recombines TRBV20-1 with TRBJ2-1, with TRBD2 identical over 11 bases. V dropped 2 bases and J dropped 3; count of bases not matched to a gene: 3. Per germline, CDR1 DFQATT and CDR2 SNEGSKA (reference sequence). This CDR3 spans 15 amino acids. CDR3 in amino acids: CSARPTSGGYNEQFF. The CDR3 coding sequence is TGCAGTGCTAGACCCACTAGCGGGGGCTACAATGAGCAGTTCTTC.

This chain connects TRBV10-3 to TRBJ2-3, with TRBD2 identical over 13 bases. The CDR3 sequence is 17 residues long. V lost 7 bases to trimming and J lost 2 bases; unmatched junction nucleotides: 9. Germline V gene lookup returns CDR1 ENHRY and CDR2 SYGVKD. The CDR3 DNA follows: TGTGCCATCACCCCTAAGACTAGCGGGGGGAACACAGATACGCAGTATTTT. Its translation is CAITPKTSGGNTDTQYF.

The chain combines TRBV20-1 with TRBJ2-5; D possibly corresponds to TRBD2 (6 bases). The V end was cut by 3 bases, the J end by 1 base, with 9 bases between. The CDR3 runs to 13 residues. Germline V CDR1 and CDR2: DFQATT, SNEGSKA (reference sequence). CDR3 bases: TGCAGTGCTAGGCGGGACTTCCAAGAGACCCAGTACTTC. This translates into CSARRDFQETQYF.

The V call is TRBV2, the J call TRBJ2-3, with TRBD2 matching 14 bases. The CDR3 runs 16 residues. The V gene's germline CDR1 is SNHLY and CDR2 FYNNEI. Germline trimming cut 9 bases from V and 3 bases from J; bases unmatched to any gene: 8. CDR3 in DNA: TGTGCCAGGCGTCCCGGGACTAGCGGGGGTACAGATACGCAGTATTTT. This translates into CARRPGTSGGTDTQYF.

At least ten counts were recorded for this clonotype. The J gene is TRBJ1-1, the V gene TRBV20-1, with 7 bases matching TRBD1. The CDR3 has 14 amino acids. Germline values: CDR1 DFQATT, CDR2 SNEGSKA (reference sequence). V lost 1 base, J lost 1 base, and 3 bases stayed unmatched. CDR3: CSARAGGPNTEAFF. The CDR3 DNA follows: TGCAGTGCTAGAGCAGGGGGTCCGAACACTGAAGCTTTCTTT.

The CDR3 protein is CASSSSTGPSYEQYF. For the CDR3, the DNA is TGTGCCAGCAGCAGTTCGACAGGGCCATCCTACGAGCAGTACTTC. The gene calls are TRBV7-9 and TRBJ2-7; 7 nucleotides line up with TRBD1. The germline V gene has CDR1 SEHNR and CDR2 FQNEAQ (reference sequence). The CDR3 has 15 amino acids. V dropped 5 bases and J dropped 1; count of bases not matched to a gene: 8.

The chain carries TRBV19 and TRBJ2-7; TRBD2 matches at 7 bases. Trimming at V came to 10 bases and at J to 3 bases, leaving 15 bases not matched to a gene. The length of the CDR3 is 15 residues. Germline V gives CDR1 LNHDA, CDR2 SQIVND (reference sequence). In DNA, the CDR3 is TGTGCCACCAGTGGAGGGGAGGGGATAATCTACGAGCAGTACTTC. It is translated as CATSGGEGIIYEQYF. The variable domain in full, with the rest retrieved from reference TRBV19 and TRBJ2-7, is DGGITQSPKYLFRKEGQNVTLSCEQNLNHDAMYWYRQDPGQGLRLIYYSQIVNDFQKGDIAEGYSVSREKKESFPLTVTSAQKNPTAFYLCATSGGEGIIYEQYFGPGTRLTVT.

This chain uses TRBV20-1 with TRBJ1-5, with D unclear. Germline CDR1 and CDR2: DFQATT and SNEGSKA (reference sequence). The CDR3 spans 12 residues. The V gene lost 1 base and the J gene lost 5 bases, with 6 bases spanning the gap. The CDR3 DNA reads as TGCAGTGCTAGAGGATCAGATCAGCCCCAGCATTTT. Residues: CSARGSDQPQHF.

This clonotype came up many times. The CDR3 DNA reads TGTGCCAGCAGCCCCCGGGACCCAATGAGGGGGCAGTTCTTC. Protein: CASSPRDPMRGQFF. V and J are TRBV9 and TRBJ2-1; D might be TRBD1 or TRBD2, each matching 5 bases. The germline CDR1 and CDR2 sequences are SGDLS and YYNGEE. Deletions cut 4 bases from V and 12 bases from J, with 20 bases between. The CDR3 runs to 14 residues.

The chain uses TRBV7-9 and TRBJ1-5; D not resolved. From germline, CDR1 is SEHNR and CDR2 FQNEAQ (reference sequence). This CDR3 is 13 amino acids long. V was trimmed by 5 bases and J by 6 bases, leaving 11 bases between them. In DNA form, the CDR3 reads TGTGCCAGCAGCCTAAGCAGTGGTCAGCCCCAGCATTTT. Its protein is CASSLSSGQPQHF. Full variable domain (missing parts from reference TRBV7-9 and TRBJ1-5): DTGVSQNPRHKITKRGQNVTFRCDPISEHNRLYWYRQTLGQGPEFLTYFQNEAQLEKSRLLSDRFSAERPKGSFSTLEIQRTEQGDSAMYLCASSLSSGQPQHFGDGTRLSIL.

At least ten counts were recorded for this clonotype. The gene calls are TRBV7-2 and TRBJ1-1; the D is unclear. V was clipped by 4 bases and J by 1 base, with 13 bases between them. The CDR3 runs to 15 residues. Germline CDR1 is SGHTA and CDR2 is FQGNSA. This chain's CDR3 is CASSSRAAGNTEAFF. The CDR3 DNA follows: TGTGCCAGCAGCTCGCGGGCCGCCGGGAACACTGAAGCTTTCTTT.

This clonotype was seen ten or more times. This chain links TRBV7-3 with TRBJ2-5; possible D gene TRBD2, 7 bases. With 5 bases removed from V and 5 bases from J, the gap between germline ends came to 18 bases. Germline V CDR1 and CDR2: SGHTA, FQGTGA. This CDR3 comprises 15 residues. DNA of the CDR3: TGTGCCAGCAGCGAGGTGGGGGGGCGGATGGAGACCCAGTACTTC. It codes for CASSEVGGRMETQYF.

The J gene is TRBJ1-6, the V gene TRBV25-1; 8 bases agree with TRBD1. Per germline, CDR1 MGHDK and CDR2 SYGVNS. The CDR3 runs to 15 residues. Trimming took 3 bases from V and 6 from J; bases not matched to a gene: 4. CDR3 coding DNA: TGTGCCAGCAGTGATCAGACAGGGGCTAATTCACCCCTCCACTTT. Translated, it gives CASSDQTGANSPLHF.